Listed here are 16 T cell receptor beta chains from one sample, sequenced in a study of blood T cell repertoires in COVID-19. Libraries were prepared by immunoSEQ multiplex PCR; TCRdb keeps only in-frame clonotypes and omits some of them. The repertoire holds approximately 250,000 clones, with about 80% as singletons. Sequencing was done on a sample of peripheral blood. These receptors were taken from a woman between 45 and 65 years old with acute or convalescent COVID-19.

CDR3 bases: TGTGCCAGCAGCTCCCGAGGACAGGTAAACAATGAGCAGTTCTTC. Encoded protein: CASSSRGQVNNEQFF. The rearrangement uses TRBV7-2 and TRBJ2-1; TRBD1 matches at 7 bases. Losses at the gene ends were 4 bases for V and 5 bases for J; bases not matched to a gene: 8. Germline values: CDR1 SGHTA, CDR2 FQGNSA. The CDR3 has 15 residues.

The V and J genes are TRBV6-5 and TRBJ1-2; 7 positions agree with TRBD1. The CDR3 contains 13 residues. Germline V gene data show CDR1 as MNHEY and CDR2 as SVGAGI. Trimming at V came to 6 bases and at J to 6 bases, leaving 7 bases not matched to a gene. CDR3 nucleotide sequence: TGTGCCAGCAGACGAGAACAGGGGCATGGCTACACCTTC. Its protein product is CASRREQGHGYTF.

The chain has TRBV19 and TRBJ1-1; a weak D match, TRBD1 (6 bases). V was clipped by 3 bases and J by 8 bases, with 19 bases between them. The CDR3 is 15 amino acids. Per germline, CDR1 LNHDA and CDR2 SQIVND (reference sequence). CDR3 nucleotides: TGTGCCAGTAGTATTATTGGGACAAGCAAAGGCGAAGCTTTCTTT. Translating it yields CASSIIGTSKGEAFF.

The chain uses TRBV3-1 (or the pseudogene TRBV3-2) and TRBJ1-2; 9 bases align to TRBD1. The CDR3 length is 13 residues. CDR1 and CDR2 from the germline V gene are LGHDT and YNNKEL (reference sequence). V lost 2 bases, J lost 8 bases, and 3 bases stayed unmatched. CDR3: CASSQYRGHGYTF. DNA of the CDR3: TGTGCCAGCAGCCAATACAGGGGGCACGGCTACACCTTC.

Details on this clone: The same CDR3 can be traced to other DNA sequences in this sample. V is TRBV29-1 and J is TRBJ1-1; D unclear. Trimming cost V 0 bases and J 1 base, with 6 bases left between them. Germline V gene sequence: CDR1 SQVTM, CDR2 ANQGSEA. The CDR3 runs 13 residues. CDR3 sequence (DNA): TGCAGCGTTGAAGAGGGAGGGAACACTGAAGCTTTCTTT. Its translation is CSVEEGGNTEAFF.

This chain connects TRBV28 to TRBJ2-7; 10 bases align to TRBD2. Trimming took 7 bases from V and 5 from J; bases not matched to a gene: 8. The germline V gene encodes CDR1 MDHEN and CDR2 SYDVKM. This CDR3 comprises 14 residues. The CDR3 sequence is CASTALAGADEQYF. In nucleotides, the CDR3 is TGTGCCAGCACCGCCCTAGCGGGAGCTGACGAGCAGTACTTC. Drawing the rest from reference TRBV28 and TRBJ2-7, the complete variable domain is DVKVTQSSRYLVKRTGEKVFLECVQDMDHENMFWYRQDPGLGLRLIYFSYDVKMKEKGDIPEGYSVSREKKERFSLILESASTNQTSMYLCASTALAGADEQYFGPGTRLTVT.

The chain employs TRBV20-1 and TRBJ1-2, with unresolved D. The ends were cut back, 5 bases at V and 6 bases at J, with 10 bases in the middle. This CDR3 comprises 11 residues. Germline V lookup: CDR1 DFQATT, CDR2 SNEGSKA (reference sequence). CDR3 amino acids: CSALRTDGYTF. CDR3 coding DNA: TGCAGTGCTCTCCGAACGGATGGCTACACCTTC.

The V call is TRBV7-2, the J call TRBJ2-3; D gene ambiguous. The V and J ends lost 0 bases and 0 bases respectively, with 7 bases between them. Germline-derived CDR1 and CDR2 are SGHTA and FQGNSA. The CDR3 is 15 amino acids. The DNA of the CDR3 is TGTGCCAGCAGCTTAGCGCTAACGAGCACAGATACGCAGTATTTT. Residues: CASSLALTSTDTQYF.

Here the CDR3 DNA reads TGTGCCAGTAGTATTGGACTAGCGACAGATACGCAGTATTTT. Residues: CASSIGLATDTQYF. This chain uses TRBV19 with TRBJ2-3; TRBD2 aligns across 9 bases. The CDR3 loop spans 14 amino acids. Germline lookup yields CDR1 LNHDA and CDR2 SQIVND (reference sequence). V dropped 3 bases and J dropped 3; count of bases not matched to a gene: 1. The whole variable domain, filled in from reference TRBV19 and TRBJ2-3, reads DGGITQSPKYLFRKEGQNVTLSCEQNLNHDAMYWYRQDPGQGLRLIYYSQIVNDFQKGDIAEGYSVSREKKESFPLTVTSAQKNPTAFYLCASSIGLATDTQYFGPGTRLTVL.

The chain uses TRBV10-1 and TRBJ2-3; 13 positions agree with TRBD2. Germline-derived CDR1 and CDR2 are WNHNN and SYGVQD (reference sequence). The CDR3 is 17 residues long. The V and J ends lost 2 bases and 0 bases, in that order; junction bases with no gene match: 2. The CDR3 DNA is TGCGCCAGCAGTGAGACTAGCGGGAGGGGAAGCACAGATACGCAGTATTTT. It codes for CASSETSGRGSTDTQYF.

V gene TRBV3-1 (or the pseudogene TRBV3-2) combines with J gene TRBJ2-2; tentatively, D is TRBD2 (6 bases). This CDR3 comprises 16 residues. The germline V gene has CDR1 LGHDT and CDR2 YNNKEL (reference sequence). Trimming shortened V by 1 base and J by 2 bases, and 11 bases separated the two germline ends. CDR3 DNA sequence: TGTGCCAGCAGCCAAGGGATCGGGGGAAACACCGGGGAGCTGTTTTTT. Translation gives CASSQGIGGNTGELFF.

The gene calls are TRBV7-9 and TRBJ2-3; unclear D gene. Germline V gene sequence: CDR1 SEHNR, CDR2 FQNEAQ (reference sequence). There are 14 residues in the CDR3. V was clipped by 3 bases and J by 1 base, with 8 bases between them. The CDR3 is CASSFRGRTDTQYF. CDR3 nucleotide sequence: TGTGCCAGCAGCTTTCGCGGTCGCACAGATACGCAGTATTTT.

The rearrangement joins TRBV7-2 to TRBJ2-6, with 9 bases lining up with TRBD1. The V segment lost 1 base and the J segment 4 bases; nucleotides outside the gene matches: 5. The CDR3 has 17 residues. Germline V gene data show CDR1 as SGHTA and CDR2 as FQGNSA. The CDR3 protein is CASSLEYRGLGANVLTF. The CDR3 coding sequence is TGTGCCAGCAGCTTAGAGTACAGGGGGCTCGGGGCCAACGTCCTGACTTTC.

This chain's CDR3 is CASSPRGGQTYGYTF. The CDR3 bases are TGTGCCAGCAGCCCCCGGGGGGGTCAGACGTATGGCTACACCTTC. The chain uses TRBV7-6 and TRBJ1-2, with a possible D match to TRBD1 (5 bases). The CDR3 is 15 amino acids. Germline CDR1 SGHVS, CDR2 FNYEAQ. The V gene lost 5 bases and the J gene lost 5 bases, with 18 bases spanning the gap. Full variable domain (rest looked up from reference TRBV7-6 and TRBJ1-2): GAGVSQSPRYKVTKRGQDVALRCDPISGHVSLYWYRQALGQGPEFLTYFNYEAQQDKSGLPNDRFSAERPEGSISTLTIQRTEQRDSAMYRCASSPRGGQTYGYTFGSGTRLTVV.

V is TRBV5-1 and J is TRBJ2-1; 13 bases align to TRBD2. The CDR3 sequence is 16 residues long. The germline V gene encodes CDR1 SGHRS and CDR2 YFSETQ. V lost 0 bases, J lost 8 bases, and 5 bases stayed unmatched. This CDR3 reads CASSLGGLAGVDEQFF. The CDR3 DNA reads TGCGCCAGCAGCTTGGGAGGACTAGCGGGAGTCGATGAGCAGTTCTTC.

Only a few counts were recorded for this clone. This chain joins TRBV28 and TRBJ2-3; weak D call: TRBD2 (6 bases). The CDR3 is 17 residues long. Germline CDR1 and CDR2: MDHEN and SYDVKM. The V end was cut by 5 bases, the J end by 4 bases, with 22 bases between. The CDR3 DNA sequence: TGTGCCAGCAGTATCCCCCTTGGCGGGGAGTCCCCAGATACGCAGTATTTT. Protein sequence: CASSIPLGGESPDTQYF.